The T cell receptor beta chain under discussion was sequenced for a study of CD8 T cells in ankylosing spondylitis. Quantitative 5'-RACE with molecular barcodes produced the TCR beta libraries. Using its own MiXCR run on the 5' RACE reads, TCRdb lists one record per CDR3 protein. The sample lists approximately 540,000 distinct CDR3 sequences; about 13% were seen once. In this sample, this clonotype turned up a few times. Its specificity is not known. Notes on the study in general: Clones tied to disease were said to be significantly enriched in matched ankylosing spondylitis synovial fluid. Ankylosing spondylitis blood appeared to be characterized by a TCR beta motif of several highly homologous variants.

Trimming left V 5 bases short and J 1 base short, with 8 bases between. The CDR3 length is 13 residues. Germline V lookup: CDR1 LNHDA, CDR2 SQIVND (reference sequence). The sequencing sample was made of blood, either unsorted or a sorted T cell fraction (not recorded which). This chain connects TRBV19 to TRBJ2-5; D ambiguous. The TCR was taken from a male donor with ankylosing spondylitis. The chain's CDR3 is CASSDTFQETQYF. DNA for the CDR3: TGTGCCAGTAGTGACACTTTCCAAGAGACCCAGTACTTC.